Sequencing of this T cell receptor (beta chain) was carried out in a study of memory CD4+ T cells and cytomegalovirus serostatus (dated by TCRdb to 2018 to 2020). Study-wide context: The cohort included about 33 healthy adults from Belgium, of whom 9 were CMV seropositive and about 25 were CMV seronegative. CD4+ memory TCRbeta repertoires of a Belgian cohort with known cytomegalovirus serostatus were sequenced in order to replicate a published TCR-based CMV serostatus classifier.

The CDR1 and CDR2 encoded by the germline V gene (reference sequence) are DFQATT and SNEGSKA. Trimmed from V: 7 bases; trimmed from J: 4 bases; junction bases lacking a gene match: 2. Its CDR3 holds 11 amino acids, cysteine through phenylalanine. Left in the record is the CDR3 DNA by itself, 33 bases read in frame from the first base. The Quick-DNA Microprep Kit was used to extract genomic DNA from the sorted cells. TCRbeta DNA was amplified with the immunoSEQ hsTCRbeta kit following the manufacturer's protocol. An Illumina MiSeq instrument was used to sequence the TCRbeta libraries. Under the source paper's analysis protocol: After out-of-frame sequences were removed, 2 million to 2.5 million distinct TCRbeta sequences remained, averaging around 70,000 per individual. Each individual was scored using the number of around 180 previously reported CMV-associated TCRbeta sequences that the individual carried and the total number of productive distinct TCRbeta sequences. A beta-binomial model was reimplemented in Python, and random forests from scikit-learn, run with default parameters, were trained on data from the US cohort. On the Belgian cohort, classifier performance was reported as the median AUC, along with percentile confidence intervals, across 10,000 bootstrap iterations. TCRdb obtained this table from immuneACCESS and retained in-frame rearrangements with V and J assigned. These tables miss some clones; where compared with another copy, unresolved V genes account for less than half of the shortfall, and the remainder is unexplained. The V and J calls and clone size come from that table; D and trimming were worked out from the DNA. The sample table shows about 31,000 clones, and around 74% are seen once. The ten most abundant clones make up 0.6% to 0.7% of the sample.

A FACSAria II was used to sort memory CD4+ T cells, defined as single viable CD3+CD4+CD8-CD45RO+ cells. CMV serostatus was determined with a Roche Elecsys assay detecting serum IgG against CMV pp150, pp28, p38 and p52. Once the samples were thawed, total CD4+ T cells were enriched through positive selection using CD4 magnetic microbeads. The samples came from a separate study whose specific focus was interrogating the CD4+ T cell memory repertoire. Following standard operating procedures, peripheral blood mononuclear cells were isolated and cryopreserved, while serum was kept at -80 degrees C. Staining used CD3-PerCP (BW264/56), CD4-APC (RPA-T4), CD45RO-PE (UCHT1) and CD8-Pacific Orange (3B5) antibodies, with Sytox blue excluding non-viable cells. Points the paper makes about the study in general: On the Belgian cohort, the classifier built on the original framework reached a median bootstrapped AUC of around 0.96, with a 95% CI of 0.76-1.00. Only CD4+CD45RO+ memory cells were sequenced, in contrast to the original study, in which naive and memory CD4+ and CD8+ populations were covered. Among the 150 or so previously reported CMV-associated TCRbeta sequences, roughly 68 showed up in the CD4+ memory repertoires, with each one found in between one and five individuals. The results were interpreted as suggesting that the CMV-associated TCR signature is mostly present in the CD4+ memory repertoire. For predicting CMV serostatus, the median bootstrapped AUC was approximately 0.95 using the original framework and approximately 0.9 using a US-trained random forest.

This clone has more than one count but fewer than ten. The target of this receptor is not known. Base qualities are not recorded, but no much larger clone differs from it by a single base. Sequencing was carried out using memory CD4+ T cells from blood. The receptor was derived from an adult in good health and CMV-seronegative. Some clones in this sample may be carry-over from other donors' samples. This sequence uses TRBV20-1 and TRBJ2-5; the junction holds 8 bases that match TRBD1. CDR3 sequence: CSEQGGETQYF. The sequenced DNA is TGCAGTGAACAGGGGGGAGAGACCCAGTACTTC.